Sequencing of this T cell receptor beta chain was carried out in a study of PD-1 blockade in mismatch repair-deficient tumors. Study-wide background: Patients had eleven to twelve mismatch repair-deficient cancer types, all previously treated and progressing.

Regarding the study as a whole: After pembrolizumab, tumor-resident clones rose rapidly, then generally contracted before radiologic responses.

The table came from immunoSEQ multiplex PCR; TCRdb's copy has only in-frame clones and leaves some out. Among around 130,000 clones listed, 88% were seen once. All patients were mismatch repair deficient, assessed by either PCR or immunohistochemistry. TCR sequencing covered a few patients who responded to pembrolizumab. CDR1 and CDR2 (germline): ENHRY, SYGVKD. The length of the CDR3 is 17 residues. V shed 0 bases, J shed 2 bases, and the junction held 4 bases outside the gene matches. About this clone: Its antigen is still unknown.

The clonotype was recovered from an adult with mismatch repair-deficient cancer. The starting material was peripheral blood, obtained almost 74 weeks after starting pembrolizumab. The V and J genes are TRBV10-3 and TRBJ2-2; 9 bases fit TRBD2. Here the CDR3 reads CAISESKTSGNTGELFF. In DNA form, the CDR3 reads TGTGCCATCAGTGAGTCGAAGACTAGCGGTAACACCGGGGAGCTGTTTTTT.